Below, 24 T cell receptor beta chains from the same sample are listed, as sequenced in a study of response to subunit inactivated influenza vaccine. MiXCR, run by TCRdb on the RT-PCR reads, gives a single entry per CDR3 protein. The profile shows around 480,000 distinct CDR3 sequences, over 9.5% of them singletons. The sample in question was PBMCs from blood, obtained 45 days after vaccination. The receptors originated from a man aged 45 to 65 who received an inactivated influenza vaccine.

In nucleotides, the CDR3 is TGTGCCAGCAGTTATCTGCCTAGCGGGACCTACGAGCAGTACTTC. It specifies CASSYLPSGTYEQYF. V gene TRBV6-2 or TRBV6-3 combines with J gene TRBJ2-7, with 9 bases identical to TRBD2. The germline CDR1 and CDR2 sequences are MNHEY and SVGEGT. Trimming took 3 bases from V and 2 from J; bases not matched to a gene: 5. The CDR3 runs 15 residues.

The CDR3 DNA follows: TGCAGTGCGTTCGGGGACATGGTATCGGGGGATACGCAGTATTTT. Translating gives CSAFGDMVSGDTQYF. V and J are TRBV20-1 and TRBJ2-3; maybe TRBD1 (6 bases). The CDR3 is 15 amino acids. Trimming stripped 6 bases from V and 6 bases from J, with 22 bases between. Germline V CDR1 and CDR2: DFQATT, SNEGSKA (reference sequence).

The rearrangement joins TRBV6-4 to TRBJ2-7; TRBD1 matches 7 bases. Germline values: CDR1 MRHNA, CDR2 SNTAGT. V was pared by 3 bases and J by 0 bases, with 11 bases of the junction left unmatched. The length of the CDR3 is 17 residues. The CDR3 sequence is CASSESRRDSSSYEQYF. The CDR3 DNA sequence: TGTGCCAGCAGTGAGAGCCGCCGGGACAGTAGCTCCTACGAGCAGTACTTC.

The gene calls are TRBV3-1 and TRBJ2-2; D is unresolved. The CDR3 runs 15 residues. Trimming left V 6 bases short and J 2 bases short, with 13 bases between. The germline gives CDR1 LGHDT, CDR2 YNNKEL (reference sequence). The CDR3 DNA reads TGTGCCAGCAGAGCCGGTACTATTAACACCGGGGAGCTGTTTTTT. Its protein is CASRAGTINTGELFF. Complete variable domain (other parts from reference TRBV3-1 and TRBJ2-2): DTAVSQTPKYLVTQMGNDKSIKCEQNLGHDTMYWYKQDSKKFLKIMFSYNNKELIINETVPNRFSPKSPDKAHLNLHINSLELGDSAVYFCASRAGTINTGELFFGEGSRLTVL.

Only a few counts were recorded for this clonotype. The CDR3 DNA is TGTGCCAGCAGCATCGCATACGAGCAGTACTTC. Translation gives CASSIAYEQYF. The rearrangement links TRBV6-2 or TRBV6-3 to TRBJ2-7, with D hard to call. Germline V gives CDR1 MNHEY, CDR2 SVGEGT. Trimming pared 6 bases from V and 4 bases from J, leaving 7 bases between. The CDR3 runs to 11 residues.

This clonotype was counted a few times. This rearrangement joins TRBV6-2 or TRBV6-3 to TRBJ2-2; no definite D call. Looked up from germline, CDR1 is MNHEY and CDR2 is SVGEGT. The CDR3 is 21 residues long. V lost 2 bases, J lost 2 bases, and 27 bases lay in between. DNA for the CDR3: TGTGCCAGCAGTTACCCCTCTCACGGGCCGCCCCGAATGCCTAACACCGGGGAGCTGTTTTTT. Amino acids: CASSYPSHGPPRMPNTGELFF.

This clonotype was picked up a small number of times. This chain links TRBV4-1 with TRBJ2-7, with TRBD2 as a possible D gene (5 bases). The CDR3 loop spans 14 amino acids. Germline V gene lookup returns CDR1 MGHRA and CDR2 YSYEKL. V lost 0 bases to trimming and J lost 2 bases, with 8 bases between them. CDR3 nucleotide sequence: TGCGCCAGCAGCCAAGACGGGGAAACCTACGAGCAGTACTTC. The encoded protein is CASSQDGETYEQYF.

The V and J genes are TRBV7-9 and TRBJ1-4; no clear D gene. Germline V gene sequence: CDR1 SEHNR, CDR2 FQNEAQ (reference sequence). Trimming left V 5 bases short and J 3 bases short, with 19 bases between. CDR3 size: 17 residues. The CDR3: CASSHSGSGWANEKLFF. The CDR3 coding sequence is TGTGCCAGCAGCCATAGTGGATCTGGATGGGCTAATGAAAAACTGTTTTTT.

The sample holds a few counts of this clonotype. The rearrangement links TRBV5-5 to TRBJ2-5; the D gene is possibly TRBD2 (6 bases). V gave up 4 bases and J gave up 5 bases, with 18 bases separating them. Germline CDR1 SGHKS, CDR2 YYEKEE (reference sequence). The CDR3 covers 15 residues. CDR3 residues: CASSGIGTGGETQYF. The CDR3 nucleotides are TGTGCCAGCAGCGGAATCGGGACTGGCGGGGAGACCCAGTACTTC.

The sample holds a few counts of this clonotype. With a much larger clone just one base away, this may be a read error. This chain links TRBV9 with TRBJ2-7; 10 nucleotides align to TRBD1. This CDR3 is built from 14 residues. Per germline, CDR1 SGDLS and CDR2 YYNGEE. V lost 5 bases, J lost 3 bases, and 5 bases stayed unmatched. The CDR3 loop is CASSPGQGNYEQYF. The CDR3 DNA reads TGTGCCAGCAGTCCGGGACAGGGGAACTACGAGCAGTACTTC.

The chain employs TRBV27 and TRBJ2-7; 8 positions match TRBD2. J lost 1 base, V lost 2 bases, and 13 bases had no gene match. CDR3 length equals 18 residues. In germline, CDR1 is MNHEY, CDR2 SMNVEV (reference sequence). The CDR3 region has the DNA TGTGCCAGCAGTTTACGGGACCCCCTCAGCGGGGGATCCTACGAGCAGTACTTC. Its protein product is CASSLRDPLSGGSYEQYF.

In its sample, this clonotype was seen many times. This sequence joins TRBV20-1 and TRBJ2-5; TRBD1 matches at 9 bases. The V gene end was trimmed by 4 bases and the J gene end by 6 bases; junction bases not matched to a gene: 9. The V gene's germline CDR1 is DFQATT and CDR2 SNEGSKA (reference sequence). The CDR3 extends over 14 amino acids. This CDR3 is CSATRTGEEKTQYF. For the CDR3, the DNA is TGCAGTGCTACCCGGACAGGGGAAGAAAAGACCCAGTACTTC.

J is TRBJ2-1 and V is TRBV7-6, with 9 bases matching TRBD2. Germline V gene data show CDR1 as SGHVS and CDR2 as FNYEAQ. The CDR3 sequence is 15 residues long. J gave up 8 bases and V 1 base, and 6 bases lay outside the gene matches. CDR3 sequence reads: CASSLEGGRAHEQFF. The CDR3 DNA reads as TGTGCCAGCAGCTTAGAGGGCGGGAGGGCCCATGAGCAGTTCTTC.

This clonotype was detected ten times or more. The chain carries TRBV4-2 and TRBJ2-3; D is undetermined. The germline V gene encodes CDR1 LGHNA and CDR2 YNFKEQ. Trimming took 0 bases from V and 8 from J, leaving 6 bases between them. This CDR3 is 12 amino acids long. The CDR3 loop reads CASSQDSPTQYF. DNA of the CDR3: TGTGCCAGCAGCCAAGACTCCCCTACGCAGTATTTT.

This clonotype was recorded many times. The chain employs TRBV5-1 and TRBJ2-1, with 7 bases that match TRBD2. Trimming cost V 2 bases and J 3 bases; bases outside gene matches: 8. The length of the CDR3 is 16 residues. Germline V gene data show CDR1 as SGHRS and CDR2 as YFSETQ. The CDR3 protein is CASSFRTAGDYNEQFF. In nucleotides, the CDR3 is TGCGCCAGCAGCTTTAGAACGGCGGGAGACTACAATGAGCAGTTCTTC. The variable domain in full, completed from reference TRBV5-1 and TRBJ2-1, reads KAGVTQTPRYLIKTRGQQVTLSCSPISGHRSVSWYQQTPGQGLQFLFEYFSETQRNKGNFPGRFSGRQFSNSRSEMNVSTLELGDSALYLCASSFRTAGDYNEQFFGPGTRLTVL.

This clonotype was recorded many times. The chain joins TRBV12-3 or TRBV12-4 to TRBJ2-1; 12 nucleotides line up with TRBD2. The CDR3 is 16 amino acids. Losses at the gene ends were 5 bases for V and 7 bases for J; bases not matched to a gene: 9. CDR3 sequence: CASSALAGGFANEQFF. In DNA, the CDR3 is TGTGCCAGCAGTGCCCTAGCGGGGGGGTTTGCTAATGAGCAGTTCTTC.

The rearrangement joins TRBV12-3 or TRBV12-4 to TRBJ2-1, with D unclear. Trimming removed 1 base at V and 7 bases at J, with 11 bases between. The CDR3 runs 14 residues. This CDR3 reads CASSLESLANEQFF. CDR3 in DNA: TGTGCCAGCAGTTTAGAATCACTTGCGAATGAGCAGTTCTTC.

This clonotype was counted a few times. The V and J genes are TRBV12-3 or TRBV12-4 and TRBJ2-5, with 7 bases aligning to TRBD1. With 6 bases clipped from V and 1 base from J, the junction kept 11 bases outside the gene matches. This CDR3 contains 16 residues. The CDR3: CASRDGRQGIQETQYF. Written as DNA, the CDR3 is TGTGCCAGCAGGGACGGAAGACAGGGCATCCAAGAGACCCAGTACTTC.

Details on this clonotype: One end of the junction varies from germline; a read error may be responsible. This rearrangement joins TRBV6-2 or TRBV6-3 to TRBJ2-1; TRBD2 matches 13 bases. The CDR3 runs to 16 residues. Germline V lookup: CDR1 MNHEY, CDR2 SVGEGT. The DNA of the CDR3 is TGTGCCAGCAGTTTATCTCAAGCACTAGCGGGAGGGCCTACGGTCTTC. This sequence encodes CASSLSQALAGGPTVF.

A few counts support this clonotype. V and J are TRBV25-1 and TRBJ2-5; 12 bases fit TRBD2. Germline CDR1 is MGHDK and CDR2 is SYGVNS. After removal of 2 bases from V and 4 bases from J, the junction contained 2 bases not matched to a gene. The CDR3 runs 15 residues. The CDR3 is CASSELGLAGETQYF. The CDR3, as DNA: TGTGCCAGCAGTGAACTGGGACTAGCGGGAGAGACCCAGTACTTC.

V gene TRBV4-3 combines with J gene TRBJ2-7; 8 bases match TRBD2. The germline gives CDR1 LGHNA, CDR2 YSLEER. The ends lost 0 bases at V and 1 base at J; junction bases unmatched: 14. The CDR3 is 19 residues long. CDR3: CASSQEQNWGRGGSYEQYF. The CDR3 region has the DNA TGCGCCAGCAGCCAAGAGCAAAATTGGGGACGGGGGGGTTCCTACGAGCAGTACTTC.

The sample holds many counts of this clonotype. V is TRBV5-1 and J is TRBJ2-7, with D tentatively TRBD2 (6 bases). The CDR3 runs 17 residues. Germline CDR1 is SGHRS and CDR2 is YFSETQ. Trimming took off 0 bases at V and 0 bases at J, with 16 bases between the two ends. CDR3: CASSLVVGETSSYEQYF. Here the CDR3 DNA reads TGCGCCAGCAGCTTGGTGGTCGGGGAGACTAGCTCCTACGAGCAGTACTTC.

The chain joins TRBV3-1 to TRBJ2-4; 7 bases fit TRBD1. Germline V gives CDR1 LGHDT, CDR2 YNNKEL (reference sequence). This CDR3 is 16 amino acids long. V lost 1 base to trimming and J lost 5 bases; unmatched junction nucleotides: 8. CDR3 in DNA: TGTGCCAGCAGCCAAGCCCCGGACAGGCGTCAAAACATTCAGTACTTC. Amino acid sequence: CASSQAPDRRQNIQYF. The full variable domain, with the rest looked up from reference TRBV3-1 and TRBJ2-4, is DTAVSQTPKYLVTQMGNDKSIKCEQNLGHDTMYWYKQDSKKFLKIMFSYNNKELIINETVPNRFSPKSPDKAHLNLHINSLELGDSAVYFCASSQAPDRRQNIQYFGAGTRLSVL.

There are a few counts of this clonotype. At one end, the junction sequence differs from germline, possibly due to a read error. V and J are TRBV25-1 and TRBJ2-3; 10 nucleotides line up with TRBD2. Germline V CDR1 and CDR2: MGHDK, SYGVNS. The CDR3 consists of 11 residues. The CDR3 is CASTGAGGPLF. The CDR3 bases are TGTGCCAGCACCGGAGCGGGAGGGCCCCTTTTT.